The rows below give T cell receptor beta chains drawn from one sample of a study of low-dose radiotherapy and immunotherapy resistance in tumors. In TCRdb, the reads were re-called with MiXCR into one record per CDR3 protein. Among nearly 60,000 distinct CDR3 sequences listed, approximately 22% were seen once. The sample here was PBMCs, taken after low-dose radiotherapy plus immunotherapy. The receptors here all came from a male donor with prostate cancer. Each CDR3 is given with its conserved first and last residue. Each record gives: clone size, J gene, V gene, CDR3 protein. Where a row states a size, it is once, few, many or the class of an expanded clone; other rows omit it.

>many|TRBJ2-7|TRBV4-1
CASSQNTGVTYEQYF
>many|TRBJ2-1|TRBV3-1
CASSQGGGRRNEQFF
>many|TRBJ2-1|TRBV11-3
CASSLDRQGAGEQFF
>many|TRBJ1-5|TRBV20-1
CSARGGGNQPQHF
>few|TRBJ2-5|TRBV10-3
CAISLGGRRETQYF
>.|TRBJ2-3|TRBV28
CASSLKSGFTDTQYF
>.|TRBJ2-3|TRBV27
CASSTGTLDTDTQYF
>many|TRBJ2-5|TRBV7-9
CASSKRLAGVQETQYF
>few|TRBJ1-2|TRBV7-2
CASSPPGPSLYGYTF
>many|TRBJ2-5|TRBV10-3
CAISYGQGASETQYF
>many|TRBJ2-1|TRBV18
CASSPPGLEQFF
>many|TRBJ1-3|TRBV29-1
CSVVPPGGNTIYF
>many|TRBJ1-1|TRBV29-1
CSVTTGIFTEAFF
>few|TRBJ1-2|TRBV30
CAWTTGRGMSGYTF
>many|TRBJ2-5|TRBV7-3
CASSLLPRETQYF
>many|TRBJ2-1|TRBV20-1
CSASRLRTGNDNEQFF
>many|TRBJ2-6|TRBV5-4
CASSRGTVGLGANVLTF
>.|TRBJ2-1|TRBV6-8
CASSYGTGASEQFF
>once|TRBJ2-1|TRBV12-3/TRBV12-4
CASSTETGRKAIF
>many|TRBJ1-5|TRBV19
CASSKDRVPDQPQHF
>many|TRBJ2-3|TRBV7-6
CASSFGRADTQYF
>many|TRBJ2-5|TRBV14
CASSQTRLAGQETQYF
>many|TRBJ2-3|TRBV6-2/TRBV6-3
CASSGGTSTDTQYF
>many|TRBJ2-1|TRBV2
CASVMERGSSGGEQFF
>many|TRBJ1-4|TRBV7-6
CASSQQGTTNEKLFF
>many|TRBJ1-1|TRBV18
CASSPDRTYTEAFF
>many|TRBJ2-1|TRBV19
CASSSGGGPNEQFF
>.|TRBJ1-1|TRBV6-1
CASREPGQVNTEAFF
>few|TRBJ2-3|TRBV20-1
CSATDSGADTQYF
>many|TRBJ2-7|TRBV11-1
CASSQYRDSQFPYEQYF
>.|TRBJ2-5|TRBV11-2
CASSLEGSAGIGETQYF
>.|TRBJ2-3|TRBV5-6
CASSSVAGAGDTQYF
>medium-sized|TRBJ2-6|TRBV29-1
CSVVLAGDTGANVLTF
>many|TRBJ1-1|TRBV12-3/TRBV12-4
CASSSDRNTEAFF
>few|TRBJ2-5|TRBV5-1
CASSLGAEGQETQYF
>.|TRBJ1-1|TRBV7-2
CASSRWGQGDTEAFF
>.|TRBJ2-7|TRBV12-3/TRBV12-4
CASSPRSGGFHEQYF